Following are 8 T cell receptor beta chains from one sample sequenced in a study of cytomegalovirus exposure and HLA in healthy donors. A multiplex PCR was run with 60 Vbeta primers and 13 Jbeta primers. The data were produced by immunoSEQ multiplex PCR, yet TCRdb's version contains in-frame clones alone and is incomplete. The sample holds 250,000 to 300,000 clones; roughly four fifths are singletons and the top ten take roughly 2%. Specimen: PBMCs. The receptors come from a woman between 35 and 50 years old in good health and CMV-seropositive.

J is TRBJ1-2 and V is TRBV5-1; D unclear. Germline lookup yields CDR1 SGHRS and CDR2 YFSETQ. Trimming took 0 bases from V and 0 from J, leaving 9 bases between them. There are 15 residues in the CDR3. The CDR3 reads CASSLGGGANYGYTF. The CDR3 coding sequence is TGCGCCAGCAGCTTGGGTGGAGGAGCTAACTATGGCTACACCTTC.

This clone has only a few counts. The genes are TRBV30 and TRBJ2-1; the match to TRBD2 covers 10 bases. CDR3 length equals 17 residues. Trimming cost V 2 bases and J 4 bases; bases outside gene matches: 11. Germline-derived CDR1 and CDR2 are GTSNPN and SVGIG (reference sequence). CDR3 coding DNA: TGTGCCTGGAGTCTAGAGTTCCGACTAGCGGGTTACAATGAGCAGTTCTTC. As protein: CAWSLEFRLAGYNEQFF.

The chain combines TRBV15 with TRBJ2-5; TRBD1 matches 8 bases. Trimming cost V 5 bases and J 4 bases; bases outside gene matches: 9. This CDR3 contains 15 residues. Germline CDR1 and CDR2: LNHNV and YYDKDF (reference sequence). CDR3 DNA: TGTGCCACCAGCTCCCGGACAGGGAAGGGAGAGACCCAGTACTTC. This gives the protein CATSSRTGKGETQYF. Supplemented by reference TRBV15 and TRBJ2-5, the full variable domain reads DAMVIQNPRYQVTQFGKPVTLSCSQTLNHNVMYWYQQKSSQAPKLLFHYYDKDFNNEADTPDNFQSRRPNTSFCFLDIRSPGLGDTAMYLCATSSRTGKGETQYFGPGTRLLVL.

The chain recombines TRBV19 with TRBJ1-5, with 8 positions matching TRBD1. This CDR3 has 15 residues. Germline values: CDR1 LNHDA, CDR2 SQIVND (reference sequence). Losses at the gene ends were 4 bases for V and 4 bases for J; bases not matched to a gene: 6. The CDR3 loop is CASSNRQGANQPQHF. The CDR3 DNA reads TGTGCCAGTAGTAACCGCCAGGGGGCTAATCAGCCCCAGCATTTT.

The gene calls are TRBV19 and TRBJ2-3; D is perhaps TRBD1 (6 bases). CDR1 is LNHDA, CDR2 SQIVND, per germline (reference sequence). The CDR3 totals 14 residues. Trimming took 6 bases from V and 5 from J, leaving 15 bases between them. CDR3 in DNA: TGTGCCAGTAGGGCGTCTGGGGGCAGAGATACGCAGTATTTT. Translated, it gives CASRASGGRDTQYF.

This sequence joins TRBV7-9 and TRBJ2-6, with 11 bases matching TRBD1. Germline V gives CDR1 SEHNR, CDR2 FQNEAQ (reference sequence). This CDR3 has 18 amino acids. Unmatched junction bases numbered 9, after V lost 5 bases and J lost 3 bases. The CDR3 coding sequence is TGTGCCAGCAGCCCCGTAGGACAGGGGGCGCTTGGGGCCAACGTCCTGACTTTC. It translates to CASSPVGQGALGANVLTF.

The chain uses TRBV5-1 and TRBJ2-2; TRBD2 agrees at 11 bases. Germline trimming cut 3 bases from V and 1 base from J; bases unmatched to any gene: 8. The CDR3 has 18 residues. Germline V gene data show CDR1 as SGHRS and CDR2 as YFSETQ. The CDR3 region has the DNA TGCGCCAGCAGCTCCCGGGGTAGCGGGAGGGGGAACACCGGGGAGCTGTTTTTT. This gives the protein CASSSRGSGRGNTGELFF. The variable domain in full, with the rest retrieved from reference TRBV5-1 and TRBJ2-2, is KAGVTQTPRYLIKTRGQQVTLSCSPISGHRSVSWYQQTPGQGLQFLFEYFSETQRNKGNFPGRFSGRQFSNSRSEMNVSTLELGDSALYLCASSSRGSGRGNTGELFFGEGSRLTVL.

The chain links TRBV29-1 to TRBJ2-7; 7 bases agree with TRBD1. The germline gives CDR1 SQVTM, CDR2 ANQGSEA. This CDR3 spans 13 amino acids. V was clipped by 1 base and J by 0 bases; unmatched bases: 0. CDR3 coding DNA: TGCAGCGTTGAAGGGGACAGCTCCTACGAGCAGTACTTC. Protein sequence: CSVEGDSSYEQYF.